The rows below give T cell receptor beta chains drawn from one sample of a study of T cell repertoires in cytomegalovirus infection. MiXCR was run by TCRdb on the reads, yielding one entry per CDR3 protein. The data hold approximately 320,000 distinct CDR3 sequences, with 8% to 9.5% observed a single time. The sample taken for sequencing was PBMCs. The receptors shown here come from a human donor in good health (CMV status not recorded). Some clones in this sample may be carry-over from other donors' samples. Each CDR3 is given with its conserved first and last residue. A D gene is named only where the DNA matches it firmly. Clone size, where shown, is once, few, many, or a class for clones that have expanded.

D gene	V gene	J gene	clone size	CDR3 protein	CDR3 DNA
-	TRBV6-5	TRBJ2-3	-	CASTDFTDTQYF	TGTGCCAGCACTGATTTCACAGATACGCAGTATTTT
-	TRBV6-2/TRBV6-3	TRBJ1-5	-	CASSQGRRPQHF	TGTGCCAGCAGCCAGGGCCGGCGGCCCCAGCATTTT
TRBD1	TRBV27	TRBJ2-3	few	CASSLYTGVTDTQYF	TGTGCCAGCAGTTTATATACAGGGGTTACAGATACGCAGTATTTT
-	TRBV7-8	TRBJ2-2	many	CASSFYPGAVAGELFF	TGTGCCAGCAGCTTTTATCCGGGGGCTGTGGCCGGGGAGCTGTTTTTT
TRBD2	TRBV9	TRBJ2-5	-	CASSEGTSGRETQYF	TGTGCCAGCAGCGAGGGGACTAGCGGGAGAGAGACCCAGTACTTC
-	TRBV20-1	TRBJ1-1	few	CSAPPGTSKLEAFF	TGCAGTGCTCCCCCCGGGACATCAAAACTTGAAGCTTTCTTT
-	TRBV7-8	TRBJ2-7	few	CASKKDGAYEQYF	TGTGCCAGCAAGAAAGACGGAGCCTACGAGCAGTACTTC
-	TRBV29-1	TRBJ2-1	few	CSAPGYYNEQFF	TGCAGCGCCCCAGGGTACTACAATGAGCAGTTCTTC
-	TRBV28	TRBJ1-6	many	CASSLFRGGVGNSPLHF	TGTGCCAGCAGTTTATTTCGGGGTGGAGTGGGAAATTCACCCCTCCACTTT
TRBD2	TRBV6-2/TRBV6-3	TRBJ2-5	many	CASSYSSSGVQETQYF	TGTGCCAGCAGTTACTCATCTAGCGGGGTACAAGAGACCCAGTACTTC
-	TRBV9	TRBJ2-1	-	CASSVDRTKGSYNEQFF	TGTGCCAGCAGCGTAGATAGGACCAAGGGCAGCTACAATGAGCAGTTCTTC
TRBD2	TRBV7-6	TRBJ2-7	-	CASSPLAGGGDYEQYF	TGTGCCAGCAGCCCCTTAGCGGGGGGGGGGGACTACGAGCAGTACTTC
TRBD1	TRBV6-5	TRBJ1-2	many	CASSYANGRGLRGYTF	TGTGCCAGCAGTTACGCCAACGGCAGGGGGCTCCGGGGCTACACCTTC
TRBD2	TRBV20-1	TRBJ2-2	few	CSARDLGGSFIGELFF	TGCAGTGCTAGAGATCTTGGCGGGAGTTTCATCGGGGAGCTGTTTTTT
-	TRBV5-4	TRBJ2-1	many	CASSYLSLNEQFF	TGTGCCAGCAGCTACTTAAGTCTTAATGAGCAGTTCTTC
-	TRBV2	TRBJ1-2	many	CATRDSGYTF	TGTGCCACCCGGGACTCTGGCTACACCTTC
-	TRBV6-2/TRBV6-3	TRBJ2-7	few	CASISGYYEQYF	TGTGCCAGCATTTCAGGGTACTACGAGCAGTACTTC
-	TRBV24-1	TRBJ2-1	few	CATSDRSLPVQFF	TGTGCCACCAGTGATCGTTCTCTTCCCGTGCAGTTCTTC
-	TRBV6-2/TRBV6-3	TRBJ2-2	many	CASSAFPTDTGELFF	TGTGCCAGCAGCGCTTTTCCGACCGACACCGGGGAGCTGTTTTTT
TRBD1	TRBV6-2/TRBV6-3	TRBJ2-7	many	CASSYSGTGGFEQYF	TGTGCCAGCAGTTACTCCGGGACAGGGGGCTTCGAGCAGTACTTC
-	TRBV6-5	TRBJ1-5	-	CASSYREGGFQPQHF	TGTGCCAGCAGTTACCGAGAGGGCGGATTTCAGCCCCAGCATTTT
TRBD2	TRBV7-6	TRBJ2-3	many	CASSSYGGAVTDTQYF	TGTGCCAGCAGCTCCTACGGGGGGGCCGTCACAGATACGCAGTATTTT
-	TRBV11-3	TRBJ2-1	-	CASSFVAIGPYNEQFF	TGTGCCAGCAGCTTTGTGGCGATTGGGCCCTACAATGAGCAGTTCTTC
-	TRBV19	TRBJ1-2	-	CASRSDTRPVYGYTF	TGTGCCAGTAGGTCCGACACTCGGCCCGTTTATGGCTACACCTTC